This is a list of T cell receptor beta chains from one sample in a study of T cells in Graves' hyperthyroidism and ophthalmopathy. TCRdb fed the multiplex PCR reads into MiXCR, producing one record per CDR3 protein. Among approximately 400,000 distinct CDR3 sequences, about 25% were seen once, and the ten largest hold about 73%. Sequenced material: blood. These TCRs come from a man aged 50 to 60 with Graves' hyperthyroidism. The CDR3 runs from the conserved cysteine through the conserved F or W. D genes are given only for firm matches. Size values are once, few and many counts, or a class for expanded clones, and some rows have none.

cdr3_nt cdr3_aa d_call j_call clone_size v_call
TGTGCCAGCAGCTTAGTGGAAGATTCCTACGAGCAGTACTTC CASSLVEDSYEQYF . TRBJ2-7 many TRBV11-2
TGTGCCAGCAGTGAACCCAGGGGGCTCGGGGAGCTGTTTTTT CASSEPRGLGELFF TRBD1 TRBJ2-2 . TRBV6-1
TGTGCCAGCAGCTCCGGACGGCAGGGGGCTTATAGCAATCAGCCCCAGCATTTT CASSSGRQGAYSNQPQHF TRBD1 TRBJ1-5 . TRBV7-9
TGTGCCAGCTCAAGTCGGCTAGCGGGCTTCACCGGGGAGCTGTTTTTT CASSSRLAGFTGELFF TRBD2 TRBJ2-2 . TRBV18
TGCGCCAGCAGCTTGGCCTCGGGACAGGGGTGGTACGAGCAGTACTTC CASSLASGQGWYEQYF TRBD1 TRBJ2-7 . TRBV5-1
TGTGCCAGCAGTGTACAGAACACCGGGGAGCTGTTTTTT CASSVQNTGELFF . TRBJ2-2 . TRBV25-1
TGTGCCAGCAGTCGGACAGTCGACACCGGGGAGCTGTTTTTT CASSRTVDTGELFF . TRBJ2-2 . TRBV12-3/TRBV12-4
TGTGCCAGCAGCGAACTAGCGGGAAGGGTCTACGAGCAGTACTTC CASSELAGRVYEQYF TRBD2 TRBJ2-7 . TRBV12-3/TRBV12-4
TGTGCCAGCAGTTTACCTGGGACCGCCTACAATGAGCAGTTCTTC CASSLPGTAYNEQFF . TRBJ2-1 . TRBV12-3/TRBV12-4
TGCAGTGCTATAGGGATTGATGAAAAACTGTTTTTT CSAIGIDEKLFF . TRBJ1-4 . TRBV20-1
TGTGCCAGTAAACTCAACTTCGGGATCCCTGAAGCTTTCTTT CASKLNFGIPEAFF . TRBJ1-1 . TRBV6-1